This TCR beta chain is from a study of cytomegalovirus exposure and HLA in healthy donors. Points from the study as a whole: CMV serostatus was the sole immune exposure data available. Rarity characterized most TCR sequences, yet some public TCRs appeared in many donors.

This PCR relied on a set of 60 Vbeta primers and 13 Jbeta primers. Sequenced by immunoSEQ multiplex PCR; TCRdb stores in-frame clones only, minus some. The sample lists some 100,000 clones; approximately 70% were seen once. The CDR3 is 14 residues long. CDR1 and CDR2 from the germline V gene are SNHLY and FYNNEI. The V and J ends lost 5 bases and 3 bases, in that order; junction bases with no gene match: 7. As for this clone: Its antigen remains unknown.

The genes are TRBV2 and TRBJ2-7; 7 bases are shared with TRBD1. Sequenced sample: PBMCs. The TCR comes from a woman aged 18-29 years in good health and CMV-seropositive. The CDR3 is CASSSSRDSYEQYF. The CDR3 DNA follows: TGTGCCAGCAGTTCCAGCCGGGACAGCTACGAGCAGTACTTC.